This record looks at one T cell receptor beta chain sequence and its context. In this sample, this clonotype turned up a few times. Its antigen specificity is not known. One base away there is no much larger clone; base qualities are not given. Receptors were amplified or captured by RT-PCR. The instrument was an Illumina MiSeq. In TCRdb, the public reads were trimmed at Q25 with fastp and aligned with MiXCR, with productive beta chains retained. Rows with a matching CDR3 protein are joined into one entry that keeps the most common DNA and genes. The sample data list approximately 720,000 distinct CDR3 sequences, and 13% to 15% of these were observed just once. The ten largest clones capture 3.6% of the sample. According to the germline V gene, CDR1 reads SGHAT and CDR2 reads FQNNGV. V ends up 1 base short and J 7 bases short, with an unmatched junction base count of 8. From the cysteine up to the phenylalanine, the CDR3 has a length of 16 residues. Of the read, only the CDR3 DNA is kept; its 48 bases are in frame from base 1.

The data belong to a study (dated by TCRdb to 2016 to 2017). This TCR was recovered from a female donor in good health, serving as a healthy control. The V gene is TRBV11-2 and the J gene is TRBJ2-2; TRBD1 agrees with 8 junctional bases. Sequenced material: memory CD4+ T cells from blood. The CDR3 in this case is CASSLVVQGAGGELFF. The bases are TGTGCCAGCAGCTTAGTAGTTCAGGGGGCCGGCGGGGAGCTGTTTTTT.